The 13 T cell receptor beta chains presented below share a single source sample, sequenced in a study of shared clonotypes between healthy human individuals. Assay used: immunoSEQ multiplex PCR; TCRdb lists only in-frame clones, some missing. Of about 1.1 million clones listed, around 77% were seen once; the top ten hold roughly 0.83%. Sequencing was done on a sample of memory CD4+ T cells from PBMCs. This sample's subset: CD45RA-negative fraction. All receptors derive from a man aged 18 to 30 in good health. Some clones in this sample may be carry-over from other donors' samples.

The table lists this clone with a count of one. CDR3 nucleotides: TGCGCCAGCAGCTTGGAACTAGCGGGAGGTCGGCCTTACGAGCAGTACTTC. As protein: CASSLELAGGRPYEQYF. This chain joins TRBV5-1 and TRBJ2-7; 12 bases map to TRBD2. This CDR3 is built from 17 residues. The germline V gene encodes CDR1 SGHRS and CDR2 YFSETQ. After removal of 0 bases from V and 4 bases from J, the junction contained 8 bases not matched to a gene.

Concerning this clone itself: This specimen includes other DNA sequences encoding the same CDR3. The genes are TRBV5-1 and TRBJ2-7, with TRBD2 identical over 11 bases. CDR1 SGHRS and CDR2 YFSETQ come from the germline V gene. This CDR3 region has 15 residues. The V segment lost 0 bases and the J segment 3 bases; nucleotides outside the gene matches: 2. This CDR3 is CASSLGLAGNYEQYF. CDR3 sequence (DNA): TGCGCCAGCAGCTTGGGACTAGCGGGAAACTACGAGCAGTACTTC.

The table lists this clone with a count of one. The rearrangement links TRBV10-3 to TRBJ2-7; 8 bases align to TRBD1. Germline V gene data show CDR1 as ENHRY and CDR2 as SYGVKD. This CDR3 region has 13 residues. The V segment lost 9 bases and the J segment 2 bases; nucleotides outside the gene matches: 6. CDR3: CAITGTGAYEQYF. The CDR3 DNA reads as TGTGCCATTACCGGGACAGGAGCCTACGAGCAGTACTTC.

The chain carries TRBV5-1 and TRBJ2-3, with D hard to call. CDR1 and CDR2 from the germline V gene are SGHRS and YFSETQ. The V and J ends lost 0 bases and 2 bases respectively, with 7 bases between them. This CDR3 is built from 14 residues. CDR3 coding DNA: TGCGCCAGCAGCTTGGGAGTCGCCACAGATACGCAGTATTTT. As protein: CASSLGVATDTQYF.

The genes are TRBV1 and TRBJ1-5. TRBV1 is a pseudogene locus. This CDR3 spans 14 amino acids. The chain's CDR3 is CTSSPGSWSRPQHF. The CDR3 coding sequence is TGCACCAGCAGCCCCGGTTCATGGTCGAGGCCCCAGCATTTT.

The chain combines TRBV28 with TRBJ1-1, with D hard to call. The germline V and J ends were trimmed by 2 bases and 4 bases, with 20 bases remaining between them. Per germline, CDR1 MDHEN and CDR2 SYDVKM. The CDR3 loop spans 17 amino acids. CDR3: CASSLGGTVGLSTEAFF. The CDR3 DNA sequence: TGTGCCAGCAGTTTAGGAGGTACTGTCGGCCTGAGCACTGAAGCTTTCTTT.

The chain links TRBV6-1 to TRBJ1-3; D possibly corresponds to TRBD1 (6 bases). V was clipped by 7 bases and J by 4 bases, with 11 bases between them. The germline CDR1 and CDR2 sequences are MNHNS and SASEGT. This CDR3 contains 13 residues. The CDR3 here is CASTGDTGNTIYF. CDR3 bases: TGTGCCAGCACGGGGGACACAGGAAACACCATATATTTT.

The rearrangement joins TRBV5-1 to TRBJ2-3; D is ambiguous. In germline, CDR1 is SGHRS, CDR2 YFSETQ. The CDR3 contains 13 residues. Between the trimmed V and J ends, which lost 3 bases and 4 bases, there was a span of 9 bases. The chain's CDR3 is CASSSDFADTQYF. The CDR3 nucleotides read TGCGCCAGCAGCTCTGACTTCGCAGATACGCAGTATTTT.

As for this clone: The identical CDR3 is also encoded by other nucleotide sequences in the sample. The V call is TRBV30, the J call TRBJ2-7; tentatively, D is TRBD1 (6 bases). The CDR3 is 12 amino acids. Germline CDR1 GTSNPN, CDR2 SVGIG (reference sequence). The germline V and J ends were trimmed by 2 bases and 3 bases, with 8 bases remaining between them. For the CDR3, the DNA is TGTGCCTGGAGTCTACAGGGCTACGAGCAGTACTTC. It specifies CAWSLQGYEQYF.

The chain uses TRBV28 and TRBJ1-1; 7 bases fit TRBD1. The junction had 4 bases not matched to a gene; V was cut back by 3 bases and J by 0 bases. Per the germline V gene, CDR1 is MDHEN and CDR2 is SYDVKM. The CDR3 loop spans 15 amino acids. The CDR3 region has the DNA TGTGCCAGCAGTTTCCCAGGGGGGGTGAACACTGAAGCTTTCTTT. Its protein product is CASSFPGGVNTEAFF.

V and J are TRBV20-1 and TRBJ1-1; D uncertain. Germline CDR1 and CDR2: DFQATT and SNEGSKA (reference sequence). This CDR3 comprises 11 residues. The DNA for the CDR3 is TGCGAAGCTGCCAGGAAGGTTGAAGCTTTCTTT. It encodes CEAARKVEAFF.

The chain employs TRBV6-5 and TRBJ2-1; 8 positions agree with TRBD2. V shed 0 bases and J 7 bases; nucleotides not matched to a gene: 8. The germline CDR1 and CDR2 sequences are MNHEY and SVGAGI. The CDR3 has 16 residues. As DNA, the CDR3 is TGTGCCAGCAGTTACTCAGGAATAGCGGGGAGGAATGAGCAGTTCTTC. It codes for CASSYSGIAGRNEQFF.

This chain connects TRBV6-5 to TRBJ2-7; 8 nucleotides line up with TRBD1. CDR1 and CDR2 (germline): MNHEY, SVGAGI. Trimming at V came to 0 bases and at J to 2 bases, leaving 3 bases not matched to a gene. The CDR3 contains 15 residues. The DNA of the CDR3 is TGTGCCAGCAGTTACTCGGACAGGGCCCCCTACGAGCAGTACTTC. Residues: CASSYSDRAPYEQYF.